This T cell receptor (beta chain) was observed in a study of sequential checkpoint blockade in melanoma. Background on the study: Maintenance nivolumab came after either treatment sequence. TCRβ was sequenced from DNA of 91 pretreatment tumors. Matched biopsies came pretreatment and at week 13 for approximately 21 patients.

Findings and caveats of the study: Tumor T-cell fraction and clonality correlated with PD-L1 and CD8+ counts.

The assay was immunoSEQ multiplex PCR, and TCRdb's table has in-frame clones only and misses some. This table holds around 37,000 clones, approximately 30% found once. Turning to this clone: Its specificity is not known.

Treatment in this sample: randomized to nivolumab then ipilimumab (arm A) or the reverse (arm B). Germline CDR1 reads LNHNV; CDR2 reads YYDKDF (reference sequence). Trimming stripped 0 bases from V and 1 base from J, with 9 bases between. There are 15 residues in the CDR3. This chain joins TRBV15 and TRBJ1-2; no definite D call. Sample: tumor tissue (inferred from file names), taken from a patient given nivolumab and ipilimumab in sequence. The receptor comes from a human donor with melanoma. The CDR3 loop reads CATSRDPSDNYGYTF. DNA of the CDR3: TGTGCCACCAGCAGAGATCCGTCCGATAACTATGGCTACACCTTC.